One sample yielded the 7 T cell receptor beta chains listed below, sequenced in a study of T cells after yellow fever vaccination (dated by TCRdb to between 2018 and 2021). In the paper's terms, the treatment or condition label means: live attenuated yellow fever vaccine strain. Library creation used 5' RACE. Sequenced on an Illumina HiSeq 2500. TCRdb applied fastp at Q25 and MiXCR to the public reads, then kept only in-frame beta chains. For every CDR3 protein sequence, its rows merge into one entry that carries the most common genes and DNA. Counted in this sample were more than 350,000 distinct CDR3 sequences; 11% of them appeared once. The top ten clonotypes cover roughly 18% of the sample. This specimen consisted of PBMCs, obtained on the day of the first yellow fever vaccination. These receptor sequences come from a man between 18 and 29 years old who received the YFV17D yellow fever vaccine.

The table lists this clonotype with a few counts. The V gene is TRBV18, the J gene TRBJ2-7; 8 bases are shared with TRBD1. V lost 3 bases to trimming and J lost 4 bases; unmatched junction nucleotides: 5. Per germline, CDR1 KGHSH and CDR2 LQKENI. The CDR3 runs 14 residues. CDR3 amino acids: CASSPDRTGYEQYV. CDR3 bases: TGTGCCAGCTCACCTGACAGGACAGGGTACGAGCAGTACGTC.

This clonotype was observed a handful of times. The CDR3 DNA sequence: TGTGCCAGCAGTGATTCCGGGGTACCCTACGAGCAGTACGTC. Amino acid sequence: CASSDSGVPYEQYV. This sequence joins TRBV2 and TRBJ2-7, with a possible D match to TRBD2 (5 bases). Germline CDR1 is SNHLY and CDR2 is FYNNEI. The V end was cut by 3 bases, the J end by 2 bases, with 11 bases between. CDR3 size: 14 residues.

The chain's CDR3 is CASSSTGASTDTQYF. CDR3 nucleotides: TGTGCCAGCAGCTCTACAGGGGCTAGCACAGATACGCAGTATTTT. J is TRBJ2-3 and V is TRBV7-3; 7 nucleotides align to TRBD1. The CDR3 runs to 15 residues. The germline V gene encodes CDR1 SGHTA and CDR2 FQGTGA. Trimming cost V 4 bases and J 0 bases; bases outside gene matches: 4. Full variable domain (missing parts from reference TRBV7-3 and TRBJ2-3): GAGVSQTPSNKVTEKGKYVELRCDPISGHTALYWYRQSLGQGPEFLIYFQGTGAADDSGLPNDRFFAVRPEGSVSTLKIQRTERGDSAVYLCASSSTGASTDTQYFGPGTRLTVL.

This clonotype has just a few counts. This chain joins TRBV30 and TRBJ1-2, with TRBD1 identical over 9 bases. V shed 5 bases, J shed 3 bases, and the junction held 13 bases outside the gene matches. Looked up from germline, CDR1 is GTSNPN and CDR2 is SVGIG (reference sequence). The CDR3 is 16 amino acids. The CDR3 sequence is CAWGRDRVEMYYGYTF. DNA for the CDR3: TGTGCCTGGGGACGGGACAGGGTTGAGATGTACTATGGCTACACCTTC.

This clonotype appeared a few times. V is TRBV6-1 and J is TRBJ2-5, with TRBD1 identical over 7 bases. Germline-derived CDR1 and CDR2 are MNHNS and SASEGT. CDR3 length: 13 residues. Trimming took 6 bases from V and 5 from J; bases not matched to a gene: 6. The CDR3 DNA is TGTGCCAGCAGGGCGAGGGGGCCTGAGACCCAGTACTTC. Protein product: CASRARGPETQYF.

This clonotype appeared once. J is TRBJ2-7 and V is TRBV13; 10 bases match TRBD1. V gave up 4 bases and J gave up 3 bases; unmatched junction bases: 3. The CDR3 loop spans 14 amino acids. Germline V CDR1 and CDR2: PRHDT, FYEKMQ (reference sequence). CDR3 DNA sequence: TGTGCCAGCAGCTGGACAGGGGGGAGCTACGAGCAGTACTTC. Translation: CASSWTGGSYEQYF.

In its sample, this clonotype was seen a few times. V usage is TRBV12-3 or TRBV12-4 and J usage is TRBJ2-2, with 10 bases lining up with TRBD2. Trimming at V came to 7 bases and at J to 4 bases, leaving 6 bases not matched to a gene. This CDR3 region has 15 residues. The DNA of the CDR3 is TGTGCCAGCAACCCCACTAGCGGGGTCACCGGGGAGCTGTTTTTT. Its translation: CASNPTSGVTGELFF.